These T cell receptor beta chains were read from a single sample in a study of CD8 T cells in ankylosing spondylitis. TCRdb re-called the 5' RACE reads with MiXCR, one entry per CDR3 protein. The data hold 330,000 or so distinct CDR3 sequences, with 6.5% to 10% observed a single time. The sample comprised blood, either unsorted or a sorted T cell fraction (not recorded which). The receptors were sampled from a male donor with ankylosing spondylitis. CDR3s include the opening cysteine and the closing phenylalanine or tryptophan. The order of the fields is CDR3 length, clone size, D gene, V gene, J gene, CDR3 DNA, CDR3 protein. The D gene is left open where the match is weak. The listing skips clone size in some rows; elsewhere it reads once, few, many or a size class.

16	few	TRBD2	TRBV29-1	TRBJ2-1	TGCAGCGCCTTTGGACTAGCGGGTAGCTCCTACAATGAGCAGTTCTTC	CSAFGLAGSSYNEQFF
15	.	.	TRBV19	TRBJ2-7	TGTGCCAGTAGTAGAACCCAGGGGGGCCCCTACGAGCAGTACTTC	CASSRTQGGPYEQYF
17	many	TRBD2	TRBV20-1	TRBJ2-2	TGCAGTGCTAGGAAAGCGGGAGGCCCCCATGGCACCGGGGAGCTGTTTTTT	CSARKAGGPHGTGELFF
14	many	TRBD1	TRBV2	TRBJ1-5	TGTGCCAGCAGTTGGGACAGGGGTTATCAGCCCCAGCATTTT	CASSWDRGYQPQHF
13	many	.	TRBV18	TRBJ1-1	TGTGCCAGCTCACCCGTCGGGAACACTGAAGCTTTCTTT	CASSPVGNTEAFF
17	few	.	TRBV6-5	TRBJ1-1	TGTGCCAGCAGTTACCGCCTCTCAGGACAGCCAAACACTGAAGCTTTCTTT	CASSYRLSGQPNTEAFF
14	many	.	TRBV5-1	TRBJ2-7	TGCGCCAGCAGCTTGGATGGGGGATTGGGCGAGCAGTACTTC	CASSLDGGLGEQYF
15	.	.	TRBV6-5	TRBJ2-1	TGTGCCAGCAGTTACTCCGGCGGGAATTACAATGAGCAGTTCTTC	CASSYSGGNYNEQFF
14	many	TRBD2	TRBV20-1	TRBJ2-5	TGCAGTGCCCCGGGACTAGCGGGAGAAGAGACCCAGTACTTC	CSAPGLAGEETQYF
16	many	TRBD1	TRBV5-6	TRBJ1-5	TGTGCCAGCAGCTTAGGATTTGGACAGGATGGGCAGCCCCAGCATTTT	CASSLGFGQDGQPQHF
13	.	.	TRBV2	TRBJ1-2	TGTGCCAGCCAAAACGTTAGGGTGCCTGGCTACACCTTC	CASQNVRVPGYTF
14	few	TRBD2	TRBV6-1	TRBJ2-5	TGTGCCAGGGGAGGGCCTAGCTTGGGGGAGACCCAGTACTTC	CARGGPSLGETQYF
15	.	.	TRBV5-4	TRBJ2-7	TGTGCCAGCAGCCCCCCGGGACACTTCTGGTACGAGCAGTACTTC	CASSPPGHFWYEQYF
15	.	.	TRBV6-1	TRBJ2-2	TGTGCCAGCAGTGAGGGACATTCGGACCCCGGGGAGCTGTTTTTT	CASSEGHSDPGELFF
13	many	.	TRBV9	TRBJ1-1	TGTGCCAGCAGCGTAGGGGGGCACACTGAAGCTTTCTTT	CASSVGGHTEAFF
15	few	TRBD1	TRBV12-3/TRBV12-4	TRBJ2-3	TGTGCCAGCAGAAGACAGGACAGGACCACAGATACGCAGTATTTT	CASRRQDRTTDTQYF
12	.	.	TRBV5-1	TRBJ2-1	TGCGCCAGCAGCTTACAGGTCCATGAGCAGTTCTTC	CASSLQVHEQFF
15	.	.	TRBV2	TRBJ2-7	TGTGCCAGCAGTGAGGGCCCAACTAGCTCCTACGAGCAGTACTTC	CASSEGPTSSYEQYF
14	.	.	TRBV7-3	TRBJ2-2	TGTGCCAGCAGCTTAGACGGCAGCACCGGGGAGCTGTTTTTT	CASSLDGSTGELFF
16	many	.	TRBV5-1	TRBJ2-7	TGCGCCAGCAGCTTGGGTGGTTGGACCCTCTCCTACGAGCAGTACTTC	CASSLGGWTLSYEQYF
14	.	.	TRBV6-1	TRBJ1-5	TGTGCCAGCAGACGCAGGGTAAACAATCAGCCCCAGCATTTT	CASRRRVNNQPQHF
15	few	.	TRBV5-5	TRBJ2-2	TGTGCCAGCAGCTTGGGGGTCGGGGTCACCGGGGAGCTGTTTTTT	CASSLGVGVTGELFF
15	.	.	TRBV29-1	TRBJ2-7	TGCAGCGTTGAATTGTCACCCGACCAAGATTACGAGCAGTACTTC	CSVELSPDQDYEQYF
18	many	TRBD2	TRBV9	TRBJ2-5	TGTGCCAGCAGCCCCCCCGAGAGCGGGATCCTCCAGGACGAGACCCAGTACTTC	CASSPPESGILQDETQYF